This T cell receptor (beta chain) was recovered during a study of cytomegalovirus exposure and HLA in healthy donors. Across the whole study: Among around 170 million T cells, an earlier analysis found 117 million unique TCR beta sequences. HLA-typed donors were the source of approximately 86 million unique TCRs held in an early data release. Points from the study as a whole: Overall, approximately 150 TCR beta chains were annotated as cytomegalovirus-associated. The availability of immune exposure information extended only to CMV serostatus.

Concerning this clone: The antigen remains undetermined. The same CDR3 arises from other DNA sequences in this sample as well.

PCR involved 60 Vbeta and 13 Jbeta primers. This table comes from immunoSEQ multiplex PCR, and its TCRdb copy is limited to in-frame clones, with some not included. The sample lists under 70,000 clones, roughly two thirds occurring once. CDR3 length: 15 amino acids. Deletions cut 1 base from V and 2 bases from J, with 9 bases between. Per germline, CDR1 KGHSH and CDR2 LQKENI. The receptor was isolated from a woman aged 25 to 39 in good health and CMV-seronegative. The rearrangement links TRBV18 to TRBJ2-1, with D perhaps matching TRBD2 (7 bases). What was sequenced was PBMCs. Written as DNA, the CDR3 is TGTGCCAGCTCACCACGAGGGGGGGCCTACAATGAGCAGTTCTTC. Translating gives CASSPRGGAYNEQFF.